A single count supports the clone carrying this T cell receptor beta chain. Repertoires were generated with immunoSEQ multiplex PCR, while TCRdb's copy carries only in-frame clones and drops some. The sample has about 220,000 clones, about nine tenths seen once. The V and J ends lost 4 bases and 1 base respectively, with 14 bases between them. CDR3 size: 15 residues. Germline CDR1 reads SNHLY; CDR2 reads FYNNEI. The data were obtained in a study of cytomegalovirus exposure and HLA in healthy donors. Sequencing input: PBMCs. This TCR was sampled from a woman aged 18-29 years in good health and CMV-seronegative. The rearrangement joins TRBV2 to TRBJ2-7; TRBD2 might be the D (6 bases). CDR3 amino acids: CASSGRRGNSYEQYF. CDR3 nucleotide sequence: TGTGCCAGCAGTGGGCGACGGGGGAATTCCTACGAGCAGTACTTC.